The present entry profiles one T cell receptor (beta chain) with its context. The clone's antigen remains unknown. Nothing much larger sits one base from this clone, and base qualities are not available. Participants in the prospective study were aged about 18 to 95 years, lived in over 20 United States geographic areas, and enrolled through a virtual design. In the prospective study, cohorts were assigned on the basis of participant-reported clinical history obtained from a screening survey and a study questionnaire. Mobile phlebotomists in the prospective study collected whole blood, serum and a nasopharyngeal or oropharyngeal swab from every participant. Prospective study participants could optionally give additional blood draws and questionnaires over a roughly two-month period. Prospective study blood samples were shipped either frozen or at room temperature before DNA extraction. TCRbeta CDR3 regions were amplified from genomic DNA using the immunoSEQ Assay, a bias-controlled multiplex PCR. From the authors' description of their analysis: The number of nucleated cells in each sample was estimated by amplification of reference gene primers within the assay. To quantify the absolute abundance of each unique TCRbeta CDR3 rearrangement, sequence reads were collapsed and filtered. For each sample, productive Simpson clonality was calculated as the square root of Simpson's diversity index over productive rearrangements. The immuneACCESS repertoire file appears here via TCRdb, limited to in-frame rearrangements. These files lack a portion of the clones; in checked studies, under half of the deficit traces to unresolved V genes, and the cause of the others is not known. V and J calls and clone size are given by that table; D and trimming were obtained from the DNA. This sample gives about 170,000 clones in total; around three quarters of them show up just once. The ten largest make up roughly 19% of the sample.

These data belong to a study of blood T cell repertoires in COVID-19 (dated by TCRdb to 2019 to 2021). Regarding the study in general: Recovered participants in ImmuneRACE Cohort 3 were defined as having two consecutive negative NP/OP PCR tests, clearance from a healthcare professional, or resolution of symptoms. Samples covering the acute and convalescent phases of COVID-19 were provided by collaborators in the United States, Italy and Spain. The material from the prospective study consisted of cDNA or gDNA derived from T cells, B-cell-depleted T cells, or PBMCs. The dataset comprised deeply sampled blood TCRbeta repertoires from subjects exposed to, actively infected with, or recovered from COVID-19. The repertoires were released in a freely available public database meant as a resource for research on the immune response to SARS-CoV-2. The samples were drawn from the first 160 participants of the ongoing ImmuneRACE study and from 950 to 1,500 subjects provided by 6 global collaborators. Nearly every sample came with metadata listing a de-identified subject ID, COVID-19 status, age in years and sex. Where available, HLA class I and class II types were taken from metadata supplied by the sample provider and were not determined by assay-based typing.

The CDR3, cysteine through phenylalanine, is 13 amino acids long. Only the CDR3 DNA is retained, 39 bases long and in frame from the first base. V and J lose 5 bases and 4 bases, and a span of 9 bases separates them. Based on the germline V gene, the CDR1 and CDR2 sequences are LGHNA and YNFKEQ. Overall study outcomes, separate from this receptor: Clinical and demographic metadata were provided uncurated, with the amount varying by source and participant.

The TCR sequence derives from a woman aged 70 to 79 in a cohort exposed to, infected with or recovered from COVID-19 (not recorded which). Recombination joined TRBV4-2 with TRBJ1-5; D gene: possibly TRBD1, on 6 matching bases. The specimen sequenced was PBMCs or T cells enriched from blood (not recorded which). The CDR3 is CASSEDRNQPQHF. The bases read TGTGCCAGCAGCGAGGACAGAAATCAGCCCCAGCATTTT.